The 30 T cell receptor beta chains below were found in one sample sequenced in a study of T cell repertoires in cytomegalovirus infection. Their specific antigens are unknown. TCRdb redid the calling of the reads with MiXCR, one entry per CDR3 protein. Among about 740,000 distinct CDR3 sequences listed, around 35% were seen once. Material: cultured PBMCs, obtained from culture after CMV antigen stimulation. These receptors were taken from a human donor in good health (CMV status not recorded). Some clones in this sample may be carry-over from other donors' samples.

This clonotype was counted a few times. The chain combines TRBV7-2 with TRBJ2-1; possible D gene TRBD1, 6 bases. Germline CDR1 reads SGHTA; CDR2 reads FQGNSA. Between the trimmed V and J ends, which lost 5 bases and 7 bases, there was a span of 12 bases. The CDR3 has 13 amino acids. CDR3 loop: CASSPGVLNEQFF. The CDR3 DNA reads as TGTGCCAGCAGCCCAGGGGTCCTAAATGAGCAGTTCTTC.

This clonotype was seen many times. The chain employs TRBV7-8 and TRBJ2-7; D might be TRBD1 or TRBD2, each matching 5 bases. Trimming took off 8 bases at V and 7 bases at J, with 21 bases between the two ends. Germline V gene sequence: CDR1 SGHVS, CDR2 FQNEAQ. This CDR3 is built from 14 residues. The CDR3: CASLPWGSKREQYF. CDR3 coding DNA: TGTGCCAGCCTCCCATGGGGGAGTAAGAGGGAGCAGTACTTC.

This clonotype was observed a handful of times. CDR3 protein: CASPPSRGPTDTQYF. CDR3 coding DNA: TGCGCCAGCCCCCCGAGCAGGGGGCCCACAGATACGCAGTATTTT. The genes are TRBV23-1 and TRBJ2-3, with 8 bases fitting TRBD1. TRBV23-1 is annotated as an ORF whose role is uncertain. J gave up 2 bases and V 8 bases, and 9 bases lay outside the gene matches. This CDR3 has 15 residues.

This clonotype was counted only a few times. The chain joins TRBV19 to TRBJ2-4, with 12 bases that match TRBD2. This CDR3 is 15 amino acids long. Trimming at V came to 4 bases and at J to 6 bases, leaving 4 bases not matched to a gene. Germline V gives CDR1 LNHDA, CDR2 SQIVND (reference sequence). The CDR3: CASSTMGLAGNIQYF. The CDR3, as DNA: TGTGCCAGTAGTACCATGGGACTAGCGGGAAACATTCAGTACTTC.

This clonotype was counted between two and nine times. This sequence joins TRBV6-2 or TRBV6-3 and TRBJ2-1, with D unresolved. V lost 6 bases and J lost 5, with 17 bases in between. CDR1 and CDR2 from the germline V gene are MNHEY and SVGEGT. CDR3 length equals 15 residues. For the CDR3, the DNA is TGTGCCAGCAGCTACCGGAGTAGGGCAAACAATGAGCAGTTCTTC. As protein: CASSYRSRANNEQFF.

This clonotype was recorded a few times. The CDR3: CASSRQGRGPNEQFF. DNA of the CDR3: TGTGCCAGCAGCAGACAGGGCAGAGGTCCCAATGAGCAGTTCTTC. The V and J genes are TRBV2 and TRBJ2-1; 7 bases match TRBD1. Germline V CDR1 and CDR2: SNHLY, FYNNEI. This CDR3 has 15 amino acids. After removal of 6 bases from V and 6 bases from J, the junction contained 11 bases not matched to a gene.

The chain is built from TRBV5-1 and TRBJ1-4; D is possibly TRBD1 (6 bases). Trimming left V 4 bases short and J 8 bases short, with 15 bases between. Germline-derived CDR1 and CDR2 are SGHRS and YFSETQ. The CDR3 is 14 residues long. CDR3 region: CASSPWTEGEKLFF. CDR3 DNA: TGCGCCAGCAGCCCCTGGACAGAGGGCGAAAAACTGTTTTTT.

The chain uses TRBV4-1 and TRBJ2-3, with 11 bases lining up with TRBD2. The CDR3 runs to 16 residues. Germline V CDR1 and CDR2: MGHRA, YSYEKL. V lost 2 bases, J lost 5 bases, and 6 bases stayed unmatched. CDR3 region: CASSQIAGGLGDTQYF. CDR3 DNA: TGCGCCAGCAGCCAAATAGCGGGGGGGCTAGGAGATACGCAGTATTTT.

V and J are TRBV2 and TRBJ2-3; 9 bases are shared with TRBD1. J was trimmed by 0 bases and V by 6 bases; bases with no gene match: 7. Germline lookup yields CDR1 SNHLY and CDR2 FYNNEI. The CDR3 has 16 residues. The CDR3 DNA reads as TGTGCCAGCAGGCCCGGGACAGGGATAAGCACAGATACGCAGTATTTT. The encoded protein is CASRPGTGISTDTQYF.

CDR3 amino acids: CAWSRGDTQYF. For the CDR3, the DNA is TGTGCCTGGAGTCGGGGAGATACGCAGTATTTT. The V call is TRBV30, the J call TRBJ2-3, with a possible D match to TRBD2 (5 bases). CDR3 size: 11 residues. V was pared by 2 bases and J by 5 bases, with 5 bases between. Germline CDR1 is GTSNPN and CDR2 is SVGIG (reference sequence). The complete variable domain, with remaining parts taken from reference TRBV30 and TRBJ2-3, reads SQTIHQWPATLVQPVGSPLSLECTVEGTSNPNLYWYRQAAGRGLQLLFYSVGIGQISSEVPQNLSASRPQDRQFILSSKKLLLSDSGFYLCAWSRGDTQYFGPGTRLTVL.

The chain links TRBV6-5 to TRBJ1-1, with a tentative D call TRBD1 (5 bases). V was cut by 2 bases and J by 6 bases, with 13 bases left in between. Germline V gene data show CDR1 as MNHEY and CDR2 as SVGAGI. CDR3 length: 14 amino acids. The CDR3 is CASSYGAGGSEAFF. The DNA of the CDR3 is TGTGCCAGCAGTTACGGGGCGGGCGGGTCTGAAGCTTTCTTT.

The chain couples TRBV14 to TRBJ1-2; D uncertain. The CDR3 sequence is 13 residues long. The germline V and J ends were trimmed by 0 bases and 4 bases, with 6 bases remaining between them. Germline lookup yields CDR1 SGHDN and CDR2 FVKESK. CDR3 sequence (DNA): TGTGCCAGCAGCCAAGATATCCGCTATGGCTACACCTTC. Protein product: CASSQDIRYGYTF.

The chain recombines TRBV4-1 with TRBJ1-3, with TRBD1 matching 7 bases. V was clipped by 4 bases and J by 4 bases; unmatched bases: 7. Germline CDR1 reads MGHRA; CDR2 reads YSYEKL. The CDR3 sequence is 15 residues long. The CDR3 region is CASSPRTGQGNTIYF. The CDR3 DNA sequence: TGCGCCAGCAGCCCGCGGACGGGACAGGGAAACACCATATATTTT.

This sequence joins TRBV20-1 and TRBJ2-1, with 10 bases that match TRBD2. J lost 6 bases, V lost 0 bases, and 8 bases had no gene match. This CDR3 comprises 16 residues. Germline CDR1 DFQATT, CDR2 SNEGSKA (reference sequence). CDR3 DNA: TGCAGTGCTAGAGATCTCCGGACTAGCGGATCCAATGAGCAGTTCTTC. Translating it yields CSARDLRTSGSNEQFF.

V is TRBV11-2 and J is TRBJ1-1, with unresolved D. V shed 5 bases and J shed 0 bases, with 19 bases lying between them. The CDR3 sequence is 17 residues long. Germline CDR1 and CDR2: SGHAT and FQNNGV. The CDR3 bases are TGTGCCAGCAGCGTCCGGGGTATTAAATCGGTGAACACTGAAGCTTTCTTT. As protein: CASSVRGIKSVNTEAFF.

Only a few counts were recorded for this clonotype. The chain combines TRBV6-2 or TRBV6-3 with TRBJ2-7; D not resolved. CDR3 length equals 13 residues. The germline CDR1 and CDR2 sequences are MNHEY and SVGEGT. The ends were cut back, 5 bases at V and 4 bases at J, with 12 bases in the middle. The CDR3 region is CASSGLEKYEQYF. The CDR3 coding sequence is TGTGCCAGCAGTGGATTAGAAAAGTACGAGCAGTACTTC.

The CDR3 is CATATGSQETQYF. CDR3 nucleotides: TGTGCCACCGCAACAGGGTCCCAAGAGACCCAGTACTTC. The V call is TRBV24-1, the J call TRBJ2-5; D is possibly TRBD1 (6 bases). Germline CDR1 and CDR2: KGHDR and SFDVKD. V shed 9 bases and J shed 1 base, with 11 bases lying between them. The CDR3 spans 13 residues.

The chain links TRBV4-1 to TRBJ1-6, with D tentatively TRBD1 (5 bases). Germline CDR1 MGHRA, CDR2 YSYEKL. The CDR3 totals 15 residues. V was shortened by 0 bases and J by 7 bases, with 10 bases between the two germline ends. Here the CDR3 reads CASSQDTTENSPLHF. As DNA, the CDR3 is TGCGCCAGCAGCCAAGATACGACAGAAAATTCACCCCTCCACTTT.

The CDR3 region is CSASVGLGTGELFF. The CDR3 nucleotides read TGCAGTGCTAGTGTGGGGCTCGGCACCGGGGAGCTGTTTTTT. The gene calls are TRBV20-1 and TRBJ2-2; D might be TRBD1 (5 bases). CDR3 length: 14 residues. In germline, CDR1 is DFQATT, CDR2 SNEGSKA (reference sequence). V was clipped by 3 bases and J by 4 bases, with 12 bases between them.

V gene TRBV20-1 combines with J gene TRBJ2-1; 9 nucleotides align to TRBD2. The V and J ends lost 0 bases and 0 bases, in that order; junction bases with no gene match: 9. Germline CDR1 DFQATT, CDR2 SNEGSKA (reference sequence). This CDR3 contains 18 residues. The CDR3 nucleotides read TGCAGTGCTAGAGATCGGTCTAGCGGGACTCGCTCCTACAATGAGCAGTTCTTC. Translated, it gives CSARDRSSGTRSYNEQFF.

The chain links TRBV11-2 to TRBJ2-7; 9 bases fit TRBD2. CDR3 length: 15 amino acids. CDR1 is SGHAT, CDR2 FQNNGV, per germline. With V trimmed by 5 bases and J by 2 bases, 7 bases remained unmatched. The CDR3 loop is CASSVIAGVAYEQYF. CDR3 coding DNA: TGTGCCAGCAGCGTTATAGCGGGAGTTGCCTACGAGCAGTACTTC.

The CDR3 protein is CSARVKDYYEQYF. In nucleotides, the CDR3 is TGCAGTGCTAGAGTAAAGGATTACTACGAGCAGTACTTC. The chain combines TRBV20-1 with TRBJ2-7; no clear D gene. The CDR3 totals 13 residues. Germline CDR1 DFQATT, CDR2 SNEGSKA (reference sequence). Trimming removed 1 base at V and 3 bases at J, with 10 bases between.

The rearrangement uses TRBV6-6 and TRBJ1-4; possibly TRBD1 for D (5 bases). Germline CDR1 reads MNHNY; CDR2 reads SVGAGI (reference sequence). The CDR3 loop spans 15 amino acids. Trimming removed 2 bases from V and 4 bases from J, with 11 bases in between. Here the CDR3 DNA reads TGTGCCAGCAGTTACACGGGACGGCGTAATGAAAAACTGTTTTTT. Its translation is CASSYTGRRNEKLFF.

There are many counts of this clonotype. V and J are TRBV7-2 and TRBJ1-4; D is ambiguous. CDR1 is SGHTA, CDR2 FQGNSA, per germline. The CDR3 is 14 residues long. V gave up 3 bases and J gave up 8 bases, with 13 bases separating them. The CDR3 is CASSLGWDGEKLFF. The CDR3 DNA is TGTGCCAGCAGCTTGGGCTGGGATGGGGAAAAACTGTTTTTT.

J is TRBJ2-7 and V is TRBV6-8; D remains unclear. V was clipped by 3 bases and J by 4 bases, with 4 bases between them. The CDR3 is made up of 11 amino acids. Germline CDR1 MNHGY, CDR2 SAAAGT. The CDR3 here is CASSYVYEQYF. The CDR3 region has the DNA TGTGCCAGCAGTTATGTGTACGAGCAGTACTTC.

There are a few counts of this clonotype. Relative to the germline gene, one junction end is altered; a read error may explain this. The V call is TRBV6-6, the J call TRBJ2-7; tentative D call: TRBD2 (6 bases). Germline CDR1 MNHNY, CDR2 SVGAGI (reference sequence). The CDR3 is 13 amino acids. In DNA, the CDR3 is TGTGCCAGCAGTTCCCGCGGGATGAGGACTTCGGACTTC. This translates into CASSSRGMRTSDF.

This clonotype showed up just a few times. The V gene is TRBV10-3, the J gene TRBJ2-7; D might be TRBD2 (6 bases). The CDR3 has 10 residues. Germline V gene data show CDR1 as ENHRY and CDR2 as SYGVKD. The V end was cut by 10 bases, the J end by 2 bases, with 6 bases between. CDR3 sequence: CATGAYEQYF. The CDR3 DNA sequence: TGTGCCACGGGGGCCTACGAGCAGTACTTC.

In this sample, this clonotype turned up a few times. The genes are TRBV28 and TRBJ2-5; 11 bases align to TRBD2. The CDR3 contains 16 residues. After removal of 5 bases from V and 5 bases from J, the junction contained 10 bases not matched to a gene. Germline assignment: CDR1 MDHEN and CDR2 SYDVKM. The CDR3, as DNA: TGTGCCAGCAGTACCGAGACTAGCGGGACTGGGGAGACCCAGTACTTC. Translated, it gives CASSTETSGTGETQYF.

This clonotype came up a few times. The V and J genes are TRBV6-2 or TRBV6-3 and TRBJ2-1; no reliable D call. The germline CDR1 and CDR2 sequences are MNHEY and SVGEGT. This CDR3 is built from 14 residues. V gave up 5 bases and J gave up 5 bases, with 13 bases separating them. CDR3 loop: CASSPPSRNNEQFF. Written as DNA, the CDR3 is TGTGCCAGCAGTCCCCCCTCCCGAAACAATGAGCAGTTCTTC.

Only a few counts were recorded for this clonotype. The rearrangement links TRBV7-6 to TRBJ1-1, with D possibly being TRBD1 (5 bases). Germline V gene sequence: CDR1 SGHVS, CDR2 FNYEAQ. CDR3 length: 15 residues. Trimming took off 5 bases at V and 1 base at J, with 14 bases between the two ends. CDR3 protein: CASSPGGDRNTEAFF. The CDR3 DNA is TGTGCCAGCAGCCCCGGGGGGGACCGGAACACTGAAGCTTTCTTT.